This TCR beta chain was profiled in a study of Graves' ophthalmopathy and Graves' hyperthyroidism. General study findings and limits: Blood samples also showed most expanded thyroid clonotypes exceeding 0.001 frequency.

This clonotype was recorded at least ten times. Its specificity is unknown. Amplified TCR beta CDR3 regions were obtained using RNA transcripts as template. HTBI primers primed a first-round RT-PCR, and a second-round multiplex PCR followed. TCRdb called the multiplex PCR reads again in MiXCR, with one record for every CDR3 protein. The sample holds around 400,000 distinct CDR3 sequences, 15% to 20% seen once. In this cohort, patients with other autoimmune diseases, uncontrolled infections, pregnancy or lactation were excluded. The germline CDR1 and CDR2 sequences are SGHAT and FQNNGV. Trimming took 5 bases from V and 4 from J; bases not matched to a gene: 13. The CDR3 runs 16 residues.

The rearrangement links TRBV11-2 to TRBJ1-2; 7 nucleotides line up with TRBD1. Sequencing used peripheral blood. The sequence was collected from a woman in her late teens or twenties with Graves' ophthalmopathy. In nucleotides, the CDR3 is TGTGCCAGCAGCCCCCGAAGGACAGGTGCCCTCTATGGCTACACCTTC. Protein sequence: CASSPRRTGALYGYTF. The variable domain in full, completed from reference TRBV11-2 and TRBJ1-2, reads EAGVAQSPRYKIIEKRQSVAFWCNPISGHATLYWYQQILGQGPKLLIQFQNNGVVDDSQLPKDRFSAERLKGVDSTLKIQPAKLEDSAVYLCASSPRRTGALYGYTFGSGTRLTVV.